This is a list of T cell receptor beta chains from one sample in a study of blood T cell repertoires in COVID-19. TCRdb's table, derived via immunoSEQ multiplex PCR, lists solely in-frame clones and lacks some. The data show 410,000 or so clones, 86% seen once. Sequencing was done on a sample of peripheral blood. The receptors derive from a woman younger than 45 with active or convalescent COVID-19. Both conserved end residues are part of each CDR3. The order of the fields is CDR3 DNA, CDR3 protein, J gene, V gene, D gene, clone size. A D gene is named only where the DNA matches it firmly. The listing skips clone size in some rows; elsewhere it reads once, few, many or a size class.

TGTGCCAGTAGTATGATCTTGGTCCGACAGCTCTCTGGAAACACCATATATTTT CASSMILVRQLSGNTIYF TRBJ1-3 TRBV19 - -
TGTGCCAGCAGCCGACAGGGAGAGACCCAGTACTTC CASSRQGETQYF TRBJ2-5 TRBV5-5 TRBD1 once
TGTGCCAGCAGTACCCCAAGCAGGGCTGACACTGAAGCTTTCTTT CASSTPSRADTEAFF TRBJ1-1 TRBV27 - -
TGCGCCAGGGGACAAGCCGGGGAGCTGTTTTTT CARGQAGELFF TRBJ2-2 TRBV23-1 - -
TGCGCCAGCAGCTTTGTCAGTGATAAAGAGACCCAGTACTTC CASSFVSDKETQYF TRBJ2-5 TRBV5-1 - -
TGTGCCAGCAGCCCCGCACGGGGAGCTGAGCAGTTCTTC CASSPARGAEQFF TRBJ2-1 TRBV9 - once
TGCGCCAGCAGCCAAAGGGGACAGGGGGACGAGCAGTACTTC CASSQRGQGDEQYF TRBJ2-7 TRBV4-1 TRBD1 -
TGTGCCAGCAGCGTCCAGACTAGTACTAGCAATGAGCAGTTCTTC CASSVQTSTSNEQFF TRBJ2-1 TRBV9 - -
TGCGCCAGCAGCAGACAGGGAGAAGAGCTGTTTTTT CASSRQGEELFF TRBJ2-2 TRBV5-1 TRBD1 -
TGCGCCAGCAAATATAGGGCCCAGGGCCGTCACGAGCAGTACTTC CASKYRAQGRHEQYF TRBJ2-7 TRBV10-1 - -
TGCGCCAGCAGCCAAGAAGAGAGCCCCTATGGCTACACCTTC CASSQEESPYGYTF TRBJ1-2 TRBV4-1 - once
TGTGCCAGCAGCAAAGTGGACAGGGTTCCTTCTGGGGCCAACGTCCTGACTTTC CASSKVDRVPSGANVLTF TRBJ2-6 TRBV21-1 - -
TGCAGCGTTGTCGTCCTTTACGAGCAGTACTTC CSVVVLYEQYF TRBJ2-7 TRBV29-1 - -
TGTGCCAGCAGTTACTCGAAACCCACAGAACTGTTTTTT CASSYSKPTELFF TRBJ1-4 TRBV6-5 - -
TGTGCCAGCAGACAGGACAGGGAAGCTTTCTTT CASRQDREAFF TRBJ1-1 TRBV12-3/TRBV12-4 TRBD1 -
TGTGCCAGCAGGGACAGGGGATTCCAAGAGACCCAGTACTTC CASRDRGFQETQYF TRBJ2-5 TRBV6-5 TRBD1 few
TGCACCGTTTGGGGGCAAATATATGGCTACACCTTC CTVWGQIYGYTF TRBJ1-2 TRBV29-1 - few
TGTGCCAGCAGCTCCGGGACTACCTCCTACAATGAGCAGTTCTTC CASSSGTTSYNEQFF TRBJ2-1 TRBV7-6 TRBD2 -
TGTGCCAGCAGCTTAGCTGAGGAAGGGGTTAGGACCTTC CASSLAEEGVRTF TRBJ1-2 TRBV7-9 - -
TGTGCCAGCAGTGAAATCGAGAAAAAACTGTTTTTT CASSEIEKKLFF TRBJ1-4 TRBV2 - many
TGCGCCAGCAGCCGGACAGGCGCATCCTACGAGCAGTACTTC CASSRTGASYEQYF TRBJ2-7 TRBV4-1 TRBD1 -
TGTGCCAGCTCACCACCCCTCGCCTACAATGAGCAGTTCTTC CASSPPLAYNEQFF TRBJ2-1 TRBV18 - once
TGTGCCAGCAGCTTACCCGGGAATGAGCAGTTCTTC CASSLPGNEQFF TRBJ2-1 TRBV7-6 - -